This TCR beta chain was documented in a study of T cells in Graves' hyperthyroidism and ophthalmopathy. Study-wide results and caveats: Before onset, by a median of approximately 5.9 months, the model predicted ophthalmopathy. Blood held most thyroid clonotypes expanded above 0.001 frequency.

This clonotype has a count of ten or more. Its antigen remains unidentified. V lost 4 bases and J lost 0, with 10 bases in between. The germline gives CDR1 SGHRS, CDR2 YFSETQ. The CDR3 extends over 14 amino acids. Cells are PBMCs isolated from roughly 9.2 ml of fresh blood. Researchers took RNA transcripts and amplified the TCR beta CDR3 regions from them. HTBI primers drove first-round RT-PCR of the TCR CDR3. From the multiplex PCR reads, TCRdb called clonotypes with MiXCR, one entry per CDR3 protein. Of approximately 260,000 distinct CDR3 sequences in the sample, around 15% were seen once. This sequence joins TRBV5-1 and TRBJ1-1, with D maybe TRBD1 (5 bases). The clonotype comes from a woman aged 45-65 years with Graves' hyperthyroidism that later progressed to Graves' ophthalmopathy. Specimen: blood. CDR3 nucleotides: TGCGCCAGCAGCCGGGGGAGGGTGAACACTGAAGCTTTCTTT. Translation: CASSRGRVNTEAFF.